The clone carrying this T cell receptor (beta chain) was seen many times. Researchers prepared the TCRbeta library using unique molecular identifiers, the study reports. One entry per CDR3 protein, called by TCRdb with MiXCR from the PCR reads. In the table there are just over 70,000 distinct CDR3 sequences, about 7% of which are singletons. The data originate from a study of T-cell reconstitution after alpha-beta-depleted transplantation in children. Per germline, CDR1 LGHDT and CDR2 YNNKEL (reference sequence). The ends were cut back, 6 bases at V and 8 bases at J, with 10 bases in the middle. The CDR3 covers 11 residues.

The clonotype comes from a human donor who donated a stem cell graft to a child with acute lymphoblastic leukemia. The V call is TRBV3-1, the J call TRBJ1-1, with unresolved D. The material sequenced was PBMCs from the stem cell graft donor, taken from the stem cell graft. The CDR3 DNA reads TGTGCCAGCAGTATAAGTAGCGAAGCTTTCTTT. Its protein product is CASSISSEAFF.